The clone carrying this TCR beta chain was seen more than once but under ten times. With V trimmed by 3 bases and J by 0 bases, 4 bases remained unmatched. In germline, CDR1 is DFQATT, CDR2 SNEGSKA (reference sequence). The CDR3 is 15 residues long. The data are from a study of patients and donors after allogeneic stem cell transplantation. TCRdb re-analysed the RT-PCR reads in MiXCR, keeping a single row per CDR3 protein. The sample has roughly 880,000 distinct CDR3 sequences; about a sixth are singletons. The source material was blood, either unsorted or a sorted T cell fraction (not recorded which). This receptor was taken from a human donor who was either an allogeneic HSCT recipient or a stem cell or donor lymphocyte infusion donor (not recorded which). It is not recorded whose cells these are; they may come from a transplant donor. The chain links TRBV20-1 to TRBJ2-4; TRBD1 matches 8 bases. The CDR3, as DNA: TGCAGTGCTAGTGGGGGACAGGTAGCCAAAAACATTCAGTACTTC. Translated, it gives CSASGGQVAKNIQYF.